One sample yielded the 25 T cell receptor beta chains listed below, sequenced in a study of PD-L1 blockade in urothelial cancer. This sample's time point: peripheral blood 6 weeks after treatment start. Using immunoSEQ multiplex PCR, the repertoire was profiled, and TCRdb retains in-frame clones only, with some absent. The sample lists under 25,000 clones, around 91% seen once, with over 9% in the top ten. Source: PBMCs, taken around atezolizumab (anti-PD-L1) treatment. Receptors originate from a woman aged 60 to 75 with urothelial cancer.

In DNA form, the CDR3 reads TGTGCCAGCAGCTTCGGGACTAGGCCTTCCAAAAACATTCAGTACTTC. Its protein product is CASSFGTRPSKNIQYF. The chain uses TRBV5-4 and TRBJ2-4; 8 bases fit TRBD2. With V trimmed by 2 bases and J by 2 bases, 6 bases remained unmatched. CDR3 size: 16 residues. CDR1 SGHNT and CDR2 YYREEE come from the germline V gene (reference sequence).

This chain uses TRBV7-3 with TRBJ2-1; TRBD1 matches at 8 bases. This CDR3 contains 16 residues. Germline V lookup: CDR1 SGHTA, CDR2 FQGTGA. The V and J ends lost 4 bases and 2 bases, in that order; junction bases with no gene match: 7. Here the CDR3 reads CASSSPHRGAYNEQFF. The CDR3 DNA reads as TGTGCCAGCAGCTCTCCGCACAGGGGGGCCTACAATGAGCAGTTCTTC.

This chain links TRBV6-5 with TRBJ2-2; D might be TRBD2 (6 bases). The CDR3 totals 14 residues. V lost 4 bases, J lost 6 bases, and 12 bases lay in between. CDR1 is MNHEY and CDR2 is SVGAGI in the germline V gene. In DNA, the CDR3 is TGTGCCAGCAGTTTCACCGGGGGTGCCGGGGAGCTGTTTTTT. Its translation: CASSFTGGAGELFF.

The rearrangement joins TRBV5-8 to TRBJ2-1, with 14 bases aligning to TRBD2. This CDR3 has 18 residues. V was clipped by 0 bases and J by 5 bases; unmatched bases: 7. The V gene's germline CDR1 is SGHTS and CDR2 YDEGEE. CDR3 sequence (DNA): TGTGCCAGCAGCTTGGGAGGACTAGCGGGGGGCGCGGACAATGAGCAGTTCTTC. Protein sequence: CASSLGGLAGGADNEQFF.

This clone was observed once. The chain combines TRBV10-3 with TRBJ1-2; 8 nucleotides line up with TRBD1. The CDR3 is 16 residues long. Germline V gene sequence: CDR1 ENHRY, CDR2 SYGVKD. Germline trimming cut 2 bases from V and 7 bases from J; bases unmatched to any gene: 12. The chain's CDR3 is CAISETGTGDPIGYTF. The DNA of the CDR3 is TGTGCCATCAGTGAGACTGGGACAGGCGACCCCATTGGCTACACCTTC.

This sequence joins TRBV6-1 and TRBJ2-7; TRBD1 matches at 10 bases. V dropped 9 bases and J dropped 6; count of bases not matched to a gene: 11. The CDR3 covers 14 residues. Germline lookup yields CDR1 MNHNS and CDR2 SASEGT. CDR3 sequence reads: CASQITGTGVEQYF. CDR3 sequence (DNA): TGTGCCAGTCAGATTACCGGGACAGGGGTCGAGCAGTACTTC.

V and J are TRBV7-8 and TRBJ1-2; the match to TRBD1 covers 7 bases. The germline CDR1 and CDR2 sequences are SGHVS and FQNEAQ. J gave up 5 bases and V 0 bases, and 3 bases lay outside the gene matches. This CDR3 has 14 residues. The CDR3 DNA follows: TGTGCCAGCAGCTTAGCGTTGACAGGGTATGGCTACACCTTC. Amino acid sequence: CASSLALTGYGYTF. The full variable domain, in which reference TRBV7-8 and TRBJ1-2 provide the parts outside the CDR3, is GAGVSQSPRYKVAKRGQDVALRCDPISGHVSLFWYQQALGQGPEFLTYFQNEAQLDKSGLPSDRFFAERPEGSVSTLKIQRTQQEDSAVYLCASSLALTGYGYTFGSGTRLTVV.

This sequence joins TRBV19 and TRBJ1-2; 7 bases map to TRBD1. CDR3 length: 13 amino acids. Looked up from germline, CDR1 is LNHDA and CDR2 is SQIVND (reference sequence). J was trimmed by 6 bases and V by 4 bases; bases with no gene match: 5. Here the CDR3 reads CASSRDRDNGYTF. The CDR3 DNA reads TGTGCCAGTAGTAGAGACAGGGACAATGGCTACACCTTC. The full variable domain, in which reference TRBV19 and TRBJ1-2 provide the parts outside the CDR3, is DGGITQSPKYLFRKEGQNVTLSCEQNLNHDAMYWYRQDPGQGLRLIYYSQIVNDFQKGDIAEGYSVSREKKESFPLTVTSAQKNPTAFYLCASSRDRDNGYTFGSGTRLTVV.

The chain carries TRBV9 and TRBJ2-4, with TRBD2 identical over 7 bases. V lost 4 bases to trimming and J lost 9 bases; unmatched junction nucleotides: 19. The CDR3 has 17 amino acids. The germline V gene encodes CDR1 SGDLS and CDR2 YYNGEE. The CDR3 DNA follows: TGTGCCAGCAGCCCCCCGGCAAGCGGGGCTCTTTGGGGCATTCAGTACTTC. Its translation is CASSPPASGALWGIQYF.

This chain joins TRBV19 and TRBJ2-7; 8 bases agree with TRBD2. Trimming at V came to 7 bases and at J to 3 bases, leaving 17 bases not matched to a gene. Germline V gene data show CDR1 as LNHDA and CDR2 as SQIVND (reference sequence). The length of the CDR3 is 17 residues. The CDR3 DNA is TGTGCCAGTATTTGGGCCCCCCGGGGGGGGGCGGACTACGAGCAGTACTTC. It translates to CASIWAPRGGADYEQYF.

The chain recombines TRBV23-1 with TRBJ2-7, with 7 bases matching TRBD1. TRBV23-1 is classed as an ORF, of uncertain function. V dropped 6 bases and J dropped 5; count of bases not matched to a gene: 13. This CDR3 is built from 15 residues. The CDR3 sequence: CASSQKDRVAHEQYF. The CDR3 DNA sequence: TGCGCCAGCAGCCAAAAAGACAGGGTCGCCCACGAGCAGTACTTC.

The chain joins TRBV6-1 to TRBJ1-4; D is possibly TRBD1 (5 bases). CDR1 and CDR2 from the germline V gene are MNHNS and SASEGT. This CDR3 has 12 amino acids. V lost 11 bases to trimming and J lost 4 bases, with 11 bases between them. CDR3 sequence: CAGGTYNEKLFF. For the CDR3, the DNA is TGTGCCGGCGGGACTTATAATGAAAAACTGTTTTTT.

The J gene is TRBJ2-7, the V gene TRBV7-2, with D perhaps TRBD1 (6 bases). In germline, CDR1 is SGHTA, CDR2 FQGNSA. The CDR3 loop spans 16 amino acids. Trimming pared 1 base from V and 3 bases from J, leaving 16 bases between. CDR3 coding DNA: TGTGCCAGCAGCTTAGGGACAGCCGACCCAAGCTACGAGCAGTACTTC. It is translated as CASSLGTADPSYEQYF.

For this clone: One end of the junction varies from germline; a read error may be responsible. The genes are TRBV9 and TRBJ2-3; 11 bases are shared with TRBD2. Per germline, CDR1 SGDLS and CDR2 YYNGEE. The CDR3 extends over 13 amino acids. The CDR3 here is CASSGGVADTQYF. CDR3 in DNA: TGTGCCAGTAGCGGGGGGGTGGCAGATACGCAGTATTTT.

DNA of the CDR3: TGTGCCAGCAGCTTAAGGGCAGGGCCCTATGGCTACACCTTC. Translating it yields CASSLRAGPYGYTF. The chain has TRBV11-2 and TRBJ1-2; perhaps TRBD1 as D (5 bases). The V gene's germline CDR1 is SGHAT and CDR2 FQNNGV. Trimming pared 2 bases from V and 4 bases from J, leaving 11 bases between. The CDR3 sequence is 14 residues long. The whole variable domain, remainder taken from reference TRBV11-2 and TRBJ1-2, is EAGVAQSPRYKIIEKRQSVAFWCNPISGHATLYWYQQILGQGPKLLIQFQNNGVVDDSQLPKDRFSAERLKGVDSTLKIQPAKLEDSAVYLCASSLRAGPYGYTFGSGTRLTVV.

The V call is TRBV4-3, the J call TRBJ2-6; 7 bases are a match to TRBD1. V was pared by 1 base and J by 3 bases, with 9 bases of the junction left unmatched. This CDR3 contains 18 residues. The germline V gene encodes CDR1 LGHNA and CDR2 YSLEER. CDR3 sequence (DNA): TGCGCCAGCAGCCAAGTCGTTAGGGGGCCAGGTGGGGCCAACGTCCTGACTTTC. It codes for CASSQVVRGPGGANVLTF.

The chain has TRBV18 and TRBJ2-2; possible D gene TRBD2, 5 bases. Germline V gene data show CDR1 as KGHSH and CDR2 as LQKENI. V was shortened by 2 bases and J by 8 bases, with 9 bases between the two germline ends. The CDR3 sequence is 13 residues long. The CDR3 nucleotides read TGTGCCAGCTCACCAACGGGGTATGGGGAGCTGTTTTTT. Its protein product is CASSPTGYGELFF.

This sequence joins TRBV9 and TRBJ2-7; TRBD2 aligns across 7 bases. V was pared by 0 bases and J by 9 bases, with 3 bases of the junction left unmatched. The CDR3 runs to 12 residues. In germline, CDR1 is SGDLS, CDR2 YYNGEE. CDR3 nucleotides: TGTGCCAGCAGCGTAGTACCGGGAGGGCAGTACTTC. It specifies CASSVVPGGQYF.

This clone was detected only once. The V and J genes are TRBV28 and TRBJ2-5; 12 bases match TRBD2. J lost 5 bases, V lost 6 bases, and 7 bases had no gene match. The CDR3 extends over 15 amino acids. Germline CDR1 MDHEN, CDR2 SYDVKM. CDR3 bases: TGTGCCAGCAGATCGACTAGCGGGAGATGGGAGACCCAGTACTTC. Its translation: CASRSTSGRWETQYF. Variable domain in full (rest from reference TRBV28 and TRBJ2-5): DVKVTQSSRYLVKRTGEKVFLECVQDMDHENMFWYRQDPGLGLRLIYFSYDVKMKEKGDIPEGYSVSREKKERFSLILESASTNQTSMYLCASRSTSGRWETQYFGPGTRLLVL.

V gene TRBV7-3 combines with J gene TRBJ2-2, with 7 bases aligning to TRBD2. Trimming took 6 bases from V and 5 from J; bases not matched to a gene: 9. From germline, CDR1 is SGHTA and CDR2 FQGTGA. There are 15 residues in the CDR3. In nucleotides, the CDR3 is TGTGCCAGCAGTTTGGGGCAGGGAGGGACCGGGGAGCTGTTTTTT. Translation gives CASSLGQGGTGELFF.

The chain has TRBV10-3 and TRBJ2-5; 9 nucleotides match TRBD2. Germline V gene sequence: CDR1 ENHRY, CDR2 SYGVKD. There are 15 residues in the CDR3. The V gene end was trimmed by 3 bases and the J gene end by 4 bases; junction bases not matched to a gene: 6. In DNA form, the CDR3 reads TGTGCCATCAGTGATGGTAGCGGGAGAGGAGAGACCCAGTACTTC. This gives the protein CAISDGSGRGETQYF.

The chain joins TRBV6-5 to TRBJ1-5, with 10 bases fitting TRBD1. J lost 1 base, V lost 5 bases, and 2 bases had no gene match. Looked up from germline, CDR1 is MNHEY and CDR2 is SVGAGI. The CDR3 consists of 15 residues. CDR3 sequence: CASSRQGASNQPQHF. For the CDR3, the DNA is TGTGCCAGCAGTAGACAGGGGGCGAGCAATCAGCCCCAGCATTTT.

The genes are TRBV9 and TRBJ1-3; D gene unclear. This CDR3 has 15 residues. Germline loops: CDR1 SGDLS, CDR2 YYNGEE. V was cut by 4 bases and J by 2 bases, with 13 bases left in between. CDR3 sequence (DNA): TGTGCCAGCAGCCCCGGAGTTACGACTGGAAACACCATATATTTT. Amino acid sequence: CASSPGVTTGNTIYF.

The chain carries TRBV29-1 and TRBJ1-2; the D gene is possibly TRBD1 (5 bases). The ends were cut back, 4 bases at V and 3 bases at J, with 9 bases in the middle. This CDR3 comprises 12 residues. The germline V gene encodes CDR1 SQVTM and CDR2 ANQGSEA. In DNA, the CDR3 is TGCAGCGTTGGGGAGGGGCACTATGGCTACACCTTC. Protein product: CSVGEGHYGYTF.

V gene TRBV5-6 combines with J gene TRBJ2-5; TRBD1 matches 9 bases. The CDR3 runs 16 residues. V trimming: 0 bases; J trimming: 7 bases; junction bases outside the gene matches: 10. Per the germline V gene, CDR1 is SGHDT and CDR2 is YYEEEE. The CDR3 sequence: CASSLGQGVMGRTQYF. The DNA for the CDR3 is TGTGCCAGCAGCTTGGGACAGGGGGTTATGGGGAGGACCCAGTACTTC.